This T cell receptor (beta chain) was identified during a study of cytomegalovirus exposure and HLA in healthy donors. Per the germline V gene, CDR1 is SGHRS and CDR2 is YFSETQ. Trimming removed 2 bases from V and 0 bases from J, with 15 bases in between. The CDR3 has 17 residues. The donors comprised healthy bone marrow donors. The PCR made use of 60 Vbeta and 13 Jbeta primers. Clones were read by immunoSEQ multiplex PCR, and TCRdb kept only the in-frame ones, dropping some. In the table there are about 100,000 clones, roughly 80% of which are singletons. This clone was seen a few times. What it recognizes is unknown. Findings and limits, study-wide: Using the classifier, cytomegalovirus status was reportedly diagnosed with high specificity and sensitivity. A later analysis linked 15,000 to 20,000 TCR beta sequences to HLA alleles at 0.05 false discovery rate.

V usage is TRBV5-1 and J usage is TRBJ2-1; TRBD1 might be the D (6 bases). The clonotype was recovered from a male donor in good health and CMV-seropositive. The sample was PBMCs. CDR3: CASSFGRGGYSYNEQFF. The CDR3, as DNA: TGCGCCAGCAGCTTTGGGAGAGGGGGATACTCCTACAATGAGCAGTTCTTC.